Listed below are T cell receptor beta chains from one sample, sequenced in a study of blood T cell repertoires in COVID-19. Clones were read by immunoSEQ multiplex PCR, and TCRdb kept only the in-frame ones, dropping some. The sample holds about 360,000 clones, over 70% seen once. The sequencing input was peripheral blood. Source of these receptors: a man aged 30-40 years with active or convalescent COVID-19. Each CDR3 is given with its conserved first and last residue. The D gene is left open where the match is weak. The size field is filled for only some rows; it gives once, few, many or a size class.

v_call	d_call	clone_size	j_call	cdr3_aa	cdr3_nt
TRBV11-2	-	-	TRBJ2-7	CASSLIRGASYEQYF	TGTGCCAGCAGCCTCATCCGGGGGGCTTCCTACGAGCAGTACTTC
TRBV15	-	-	TRBJ1-3	CATSRDFQGSSGNTIYF	TGTGCCACCAGCAGAGATTTCCAGGGGTCATCTGGAAACACCATATATTTT
TRBV11-1	-	few	TRBJ2-7	CASSDQRATYEQYF	TGTGCCAGCAGCGATCAGCGGGCGACTTACGAGCAGTACTTC
TRBV30	-	-	TRBJ2-1	CAYNPQGPNEQFF	TGTGCCTACAACCCACAGGGCCCCAATGAGCAGTTCTTC
TRBV4-1	-	-	TRBJ2-7	CASSQEGRDEQYF	TGCGCCAGCAGCCAAGAGGGTCGGGACGAGCAGTACTTC
TRBV6-6	-	-	TRBJ2-6	CASSNRDSGANVLTF	TGTGCCAGCAGTAACAGGGACTCTGGGGCCAACGTCCTGACTTTC
TRBV30	-	-	TRBJ1-4	CALEIQGGNEKLFF	TGTGCCTTGGAGATACAGGGTGGAAATGAAAAACTGTTTTTT
TRBV5-1	TRBD2	-	TRBJ2-1	CASSLVLGLAGANEQFF	TGCGCCAGCAGCTTGGTACTGGGACTAGCGGGAGCTAATGAGCAGTTCTTC
TRBV2	TRBD2	-	TRBJ2-3	CASSDHSGGAGMQYF	TGTGCCAGCAGTGACCATAGCGGGGGGGCCGGGATGCAGTATTTT
TRBV3-1/TRBV3-2	TRBD2	-	TRBJ2-1	CASSREWRTSGRGGEQFF	TGTGCCAGCAGCCGCGAGTGGCGAACTAGCGGGAGAGGGGGTGAGCAGTTCTTC
TRBV24-1	-	few	TRBJ1-5	CATSGGWLQPQHF	TGTGCCACCAGTGGAGGGTGGTTGCAGCCCCAGCATTTT
TRBV9	-	-	TRBJ2-1	CASSTGSLYNEQFF	TGTGCCAGCAGTACCGGGTCCCTCTACAATGAGCAGTTCTTC
TRBV30	TRBD2	-	TRBJ2-3	CAWSPQVVAGEQYF	TGTGCCTGGAGCCCTCAAGTCGTAGCGGGAGAGCAGTATTTT
TRBV6-2/TRBV6-3	-	-	TRBJ2-7	CASSYRMAIGIREQGAYEQYF	TGTGCCAGCAGTTATCGCATGGCGATAGGGATTCGGGAGCAGGGAGCCTACGAGCAGTACTTC
TRBV5-6	-	-	TRBJ2-7	CASSLRGEQYF	TGTGCCAGCAGTCTTCGGGGCGAGCAGTACTTC
TRBV7-2	-	-	TRBJ2-5	CASSLMGGGETQYF	TGTGCCAGCAGCCTGATGGGGGGAGGAGAGACCCAGTACTTC
TRBV7-2	TRBD1	-	TRBJ1-2	CASIQSKGQPWGYTF	TGTGCCAGCATCCAAAGCAAGGGACAGCCCTGGGGCTACACCTTC
TRBV6-1	TRBD1	-	TRBJ2-3	CASSVSRDRRVNTQYF	TGTGCCAGCAGTGTCTCCCGGGACAGGAGGGTAAATACGCAGTATTTT
TRBV19	TRBD1	-	TRBJ2-1	CASSMNSQGVFF	TGTGCCAGTAGTATGAATTCCCAGGGGGTGTTCTTC
TRBV27	TRBD1	few	TRBJ1-3	CASSRGGTGNTIYF	TGTGCCAGCAGCCGAGGGGGCACTGGAAACACCATATATTTT